This entry lists 2 T cell receptor beta chains sequenced from one sample in a study of cytomegalovirus exposure and HLA in healthy donors. Primers for the PCR totalled 60 Vbeta and 13 Jbeta. Clones were sequenced by immunoSEQ multiplex PCR, and TCRdb holds only the in-frame ones, with some missing. The sample contains about 92,000 clones, more than 65% of which appear only once. Input material: PBMCs. These TCRs come from a woman younger than 30 in good health and CMV-seropositive.

This chain uses TRBV19 with TRBJ2-3; the D gene is possibly TRBD2 (6 bases). Germline V gives CDR1 LNHDA, CDR2 SQIVND (reference sequence). The V end was cut by 8 bases, the J end by 4 bases, with 16 bases between. There are 14 residues in the CDR3. The CDR3 region is CASQLGWGADTQYF. CDR3 coding DNA: TGTGCCAGTCAGCTAGGTTGGGGGGCAGATACGCAGTATTTT.

V and J are TRBV6-1 and TRBJ2-5; 7 bases match TRBD2. TRBJ2-7 matches the DNA end more closely, so the J call is doubtful. Germline V lookup: CDR1 MNHNS, CDR2 SASEGT. The CDR3 runs 15 residues. The CDR3 DNA reads as TGTGCCAGCAGTGAATGGGTGGGGGGGGCCTACGAGCAGTACTTC. Translation gives CASSEWVGGAYEQYF.